The next 13 T cell receptor beta chains were all read from a single sample in a study of T-cell memory formation after mild COVID-19. MiXCR, applied by TCRdb to the 5' RACE reads, yields one record per CDR3 protein. This table holds about 84,000 distinct CDR3 sequences, approximately 13% found once. Sequencing input: PBMCs or a T cell subset sorted from them (not recorded which). Every receptor here comes from an adult woman who had mild COVID-19 (a few samples of this study predate the infection). Cell type and time point are not known.

This clonotype was counted between two and nine times. The rearrangement joins TRBV27 to TRBJ2-7, with D perhaps TRBD1 (5 bases). With 3 bases removed from V and 7 bases from J, the gap between germline ends came to 13 bases. Germline values: CDR1 MNHEY, CDR2 SMNVEV (reference sequence). The CDR3 loop spans 13 amino acids. Here the CDR3 reads CASSLGLGWEQYF. CDR3 nucleotide sequence: TGTGCCAGCAGTTTGGGGCTTGGGTGGGAGCAGTACTTC.

The chain uses TRBV7-9 and TRBJ2-1; 10 nucleotides match TRBD2. V shed 1 base and J 5 bases; nucleotides not matched to a gene: 5. The CDR3 runs 16 residues. Germline CDR1 reads SEHNR; CDR2 reads FQNEAQ (reference sequence). This CDR3 is CASSLGAGGVNNEQFF. The CDR3 coding sequence is TGTGCCAGCAGCTTAGGAGCGGGAGGGGTTAACAATGAGCAGTTCTTC.

The chain recombines TRBV7-9 with TRBJ2-1; 12 nucleotides align to TRBD1. J lost 5 bases, V lost 6 bases, and 8 bases had no gene match. CDR3 length equals 16 residues. Germline CDR1 and CDR2: SEHNR and FQNEAQ (reference sequence). The DNA for the CDR3 is TGTGCCAGCAGAAAGAGGGACAGGGGGCCTCACAATGAGCAGTTCTTC. Amino acid sequence: CASRKRDRGPHNEQFF. Using reference TRBV7-9 and TRBJ2-1 for the parts outside the CDR3, the full variable domain is DTGVSQNPRHKITKRGQNVTFRCDPISEHNRLYWYRQTLGQGPEFLTYFQNEAQLEKSRLLSDRFSAERPKGSFSTLEIQRTEQGDSAMYLCASRKRDRGPHNEQFFGPGTRLTVL.

Many counts were recorded for this clonotype. The genes are TRBV20-1 and TRBJ2-5; TRBD2 aligns across 13 bases. Per the germline V gene, CDR1 is DFQATT and CDR2 is SNEGSKA (reference sequence). V trimming: 4 bases; J trimming: 9 bases; junction bases outside the gene matches: 17. This CDR3 is 17 amino acids long. The CDR3 region is CSAMLRPGLAGSPPQYF. CDR3 nucleotides: TGCAGTGCTATGCTGAGGCCGGGACTAGCGGGATCGCCTCCCCAGTACTTC.

The chain uses TRBV11-2 and TRBJ2-1, with D perhaps given as TRBD1 or TRBD2 (5 bases each). The CDR3 is made up of 12 amino acids. Trimming left V 7 bases short and J 9 bases short, with 13 bases between. The germline gives CDR1 SGHAT, CDR2 FQNNGV. CDR3 nucleotides: TGTGCCAGCACCACCTGGGGACCTGAGCAGTTCTTC. Translated: CASTTWGPEQFF.

In this sample, this clonotype turned up a few times. This chain uses TRBV15 with TRBJ2-1; maybe TRBD2 (5 bases). This CDR3 is built from 15 residues. Trimming cost V 0 bases and J 12 bases, with 18 bases left between them. Germline CDR1 reads LNHNV; CDR2 reads YYDKDF (reference sequence). The CDR3 DNA is TGTGCCACCAGCAGAGAGAGGGTACCAAGAGTCGGGCAGTTCTTC. This translates into CATSRERVPRVGQFF.

The genes are TRBV5-1 and TRBJ1-2; D is undetermined. Trimming removed 3 bases from V and 2 bases from J, with 14 bases in between. From germline, CDR1 is SGHRS and CDR2 YFSETQ. The CDR3 extends over 15 amino acids. CDR3 region: CASSSDGNLNYGYTF. For the CDR3, the DNA is TGCGCCAGCAGCTCAGACGGAAACCTCAACTATGGCTACACCTTC.

This clonotype has more than one count but fewer than ten. This chain connects TRBV7-9 to TRBJ2-1, with 7 bases matching TRBD2. The J segment lost 7 bases and the V segment lost 4 bases, leaving 7 bases of the junction unmatched. The CDR3 has 14 residues. Germline assignment: CDR1 SEHNR and CDR2 FQNEAQ (reference sequence). Written as DNA, the CDR3 is TGTGCCAGCAGCTCGCTGGGACTACAGAATGAGCAGTTCTTC. Encoded protein: CASSSLGLQNEQFF.

V usage is TRBV19 and J usage is TRBJ1-1; D perhaps matches TRBD1 (5 bases). CDR3 length: 15 residues. V was pared by 7 bases and J by 1 base, with 16 bases between. Germline-derived CDR1 and CDR2 are LNHDA and SQIVND (reference sequence). CDR3 sequence reads: CASKWGELSNTEAFF. As DNA, the CDR3 is TGTGCCAGTAAGTGGGGGGAGCTCTCGAACACTGAAGCTTTCTTT.

This clonotype appeared many times. The J gene is TRBJ2-1, the V gene TRBV5-1, with 11 positions matching TRBD1. Trimming at V came to 7 bases and at J to 6 bases, leaving 3 bases not matched to a gene. The CDR3 is made up of 13 amino acids. Per the germline V gene, CDR1 is SGHRS and CDR2 is YFSETQ. The CDR3 DNA reads as TGCGCCAGCCTTGGGACAGGGGGCAATGAGCAGTTCTTC. Its translation is CASLGTGGNEQFF.

The J gene is TRBJ2-5, the V gene TRBV12-5; 12 bases align to TRBD1. Germline V gene sequence: CDR1 LGHNT, CDR2 FRNRAP. V was clipped by 6 bases and J by 1 base; unmatched bases: 3. The CDR3 runs to 15 residues. The CDR3 is CASGAGQGAQETQYF. Written as DNA, the CDR3 is TGTGCTAGTGGAGCGGGACAGGGGGCCCAAGAGACCCAGTACTTC.

This clonotype was counted between two and nine times. This chain connects TRBV12-3 or TRBV12-4 to TRBJ1-1, with D tentatively TRBD1 (5 bases). The CDR3 length is 14 residues. Trimming took off 0 bases at V and 4 bases at J, with 9 bases between the two ends. CDR3 nucleotides: TGTGCCAGCAGTTTAGCGGGCGGGGGCACTGAAGCTTTCTTT. Protein product: CASSLAGGGTEAFF.

Only a few counts were recorded for this clonotype. The V and J genes are TRBV7-9 and TRBJ2-1; 14 bases match TRBD2. The CDR3 consists of 20 residues. Germline CDR1 SEHNR, CDR2 FQNEAQ (reference sequence). The V gene end was trimmed by 5 bases and the J gene end by 5 bases; junction bases not matched to a gene: 17. The CDR3 region has the DNA TGTGCCAGCAGCCCCTTCCAGGGACTAGCGGGAGATGGGGATCACAATGAGCAGTTCTTC. Its translation is CASSPFQGLAGDGDHNEQFF.